The 22 T cell receptor beta chains below were found in one sample sequenced in a study of blood T cell repertoires in COVID-19. The method was immunoSEQ multiplex PCR; TCRdb's version includes in-frame clones alone and lacks a portion of them. The sample includes 290,000 or so clones, 86% seen only once; the top ten take roughly 3%. The source material was PBMCs or T cells enriched from blood (not recorded which). The receptors here all came from a woman between 18 and 29 years old who had recovered from COVID-19.

The chain uses TRBV5-1 and TRBJ2-1; 7 positions agree with TRBD2. The germline CDR1 and CDR2 sequences are SGHRS and YFSETQ. The CDR3 consists of 16 residues. V lost 4 bases, J lost 7 bases, and 14 bases stayed unmatched. The CDR3 DNA is TGCGCCAGCAGCCCTCAAAGGGGCGGGAGCTCGAATGAGCAGTTCTTC. This codes for CASSPQRGGSSNEQFF.

The rearrangement joins TRBV7-9 to TRBJ2-2; 10 positions match TRBD2. With V trimmed by 4 bases and J by 7 bases, 9 bases remained unmatched. The length of the CDR3 is 16 residues. Germline CDR1 is SEHNR and CDR2 is FQNEAQ (reference sequence). The CDR3, as DNA: TGTGCCAGCAGCTACCTAGCGGGAGAGTTCGGCGGGGAGCTGTTTTTT. Amino acid sequence: CASSYLAGEFGGELFF.

This rearrangement joins TRBV5-1 to TRBJ2-1, with TRBD1 matching over 9 bases. Germline CDR1 is SGHRS and CDR2 is YFSETQ. The CDR3 has 16 residues. V shed 0 bases and J 4 bases; nucleotides not matched to a gene: 5. The CDR3 nucleotides read TGCGCCAGCAGCTTGGAAGGGACAGGGAATTACAATGAGCAGTTCTTC. The encoded protein is CASSLEGTGNYNEQFF.

The chain joins TRBV19 to TRBJ2-5; D is perhaps TRBD1 (6 bases). Looked up from germline, CDR1 is LNHDA and CDR2 is SQIVND (reference sequence). The V end was cut by 9 bases, the J end by 2 bases, with 10 bases between. The CDR3 has 12 amino acids. CDR3 residues: CASQDRQETQYF. Written as DNA, the CDR3 is TGTGCCAGCCAAGACAGGCAAGAGACCCAGTACTTC.

The gene calls are TRBV7-8 and TRBJ1-2; no clear D gene. Germline V gives CDR1 SGHVS, CDR2 FQNEAQ. Trimming shortened V by 1 base and J by 4 bases, and 13 bases separated the two germline ends. This CDR3 region has 15 residues. The CDR3 loop is CASSLELALGYGYTF. The CDR3 DNA is TGTGCCAGCAGCTTAGAGCTGGCCCTAGGCTATGGCTACACCTTC.

This chain uses TRBV18 with TRBJ1-5; a possible D gene is TRBD1 (5 bases). CDR1 and CDR2 from the germline V gene are KGHSH and LQKENI. The CDR3 contains 17 residues. Trimming took 4 bases from V and 2 from J, leaving 18 bases between them. Here the CDR3 reads CASSQAGPGMGNQPQHF. CDR3 nucleotide sequence: TGTGCCAGCTCACAGGCGGGGCCCGGGATGGGCAATCAGCCCCAGCATTTT.

Of note for this clone: Other DNA sequences in the sample encode the same CDR3. The chain's CDR3 is CASSIAGANYGYTF. The DNA for the CDR3 is TGTGCCAGTAGTATAGCAGGGGCCAACTATGGCTACACCTTC. The chain recombines TRBV19 with TRBJ1-2; possible D gene TRBD1, 6 bases. V was clipped by 1 base and J by 2 bases, with 8 bases between them. CDR3 length: 14 amino acids. Germline CDR1 LNHDA, CDR2 SQIVND (reference sequence).

The chain combines TRBV3-1 (or the pseudogene TRBV3-2) with TRBJ2-2; 9 nucleotides align to TRBD1. The V segment lost 8 bases and the J segment 5 bases; nucleotides outside the gene matches: 6. The CDR3 has 14 residues. Germline CDR1 is LGHDT and CDR2 is YNNKEL (reference sequence). The CDR3 DNA sequence: TGTGCCAGCGGGGGACAGGGTACGACCGGGGAGCTGTTTTTT. Translating it yields CASGGQGTTGELFF.

This chain connects TRBV7-9 to TRBJ2-1; D possibly corresponds to TRBD2 (5 bases). The CDR3 spans 21 residues. The V end lost 5 bases, the J end lost 4 bases, and 33 bases lay between the germline ends. Germline CDR1 SEHNR, CDR2 FQNEAQ (reference sequence). This chain's CDR3 is CASSRPVGGSAAVRIYNEQFF. The CDR3 DNA reads TGTGCCAGCAGCAGGCCTGTGGGTGGTAGCGCGGCGGTTAGGATATACAATGAGCAGTTCTTC.

This sequence joins TRBV6-1 and TRBJ2-7; the match to TRBD2 covers 14 bases. V dropped 6 bases and J dropped 2; count of bases not matched to a gene: 9. Germline CDR1 and CDR2: MNHNS and SASEGT. The CDR3 has 17 residues. The CDR3 DNA reads TGTGCCAGCAGGGAACAGACTAGCGGGAGGGCCACCTACGAGCAGTACTTC. It is translated as CASREQTSGRATYEQYF.

This chain links TRBV5-1 with TRBJ2-7, with 10 bases aligning to TRBD1. The CDR3 is 15 residues long. The germline CDR1 and CDR2 sequences are SGHRS and YFSETQ. V gave up 4 bases and J gave up 4 bases; unmatched junction bases: 8. In DNA form, the CDR3 reads TGCGCCAGCAGCGACCCGGGGACAGGGGTATACGAGCAGTACTTC. It yields the protein CASSDPGTGVYEQYF.

The CDR3 protein is CASSTPGQGLRNEQFF. The CDR3 DNA is TGTGCCAGTAGTACCCCCGGACAGGGGCTTCGCAATGAGCAGTTCTTC. The chain joins TRBV19 to TRBJ2-1, with 9 positions matching TRBD1. The CDR3 has 16 amino acids. Per the germline V gene, CDR1 is LNHDA and CDR2 is SQIVND (reference sequence). With 4 bases clipped from V and 6 bases from J, the junction kept 10 bases outside the gene matches. Combining the CDR3 with reference TRBV19 and TRBJ2-1 gives the whole variable domain DGGITQSPKYLFRKEGQNVTLSCEQNLNHDAMYWYRQDPGQGLRLIYYSQIVNDFQKGDIAEGYSVSREKKESFPLTVTSAQKNPTAFYLCASSTPGQGLRNEQFFGPGTRLTVL.

This chain links TRBV11-2 with TRBJ2-1; a weak D match, TRBD2 (6 bases). This CDR3 is 15 amino acids long. Germline V gene sequence: CDR1 SGHAT, CDR2 FQNNGV. V dropped 2 bases and J dropped 0 bases, with 8 bases sitting between them. The DNA of the CDR3 is TGTGCCAGCAGCTTAACTAGCAGCTCCTACAATGAGCAGTTCTTC. It specifies CASSLTSSSYNEQFF.

The chain carries TRBV3-1 (or the pseudogene TRBV3-2) and TRBJ2-7, with D hard to call. Germline values: CDR1 LGHDT, CDR2 YNNKEL (reference sequence). Trimming pared 6 bases from V and 4 bases from J, leaving 19 bases between. This CDR3 has 15 residues. The CDR3 loop reads CASSSALVPKYEQYF. DNA for the CDR3: TGTGCCAGCAGTTCAGCGCTAGTCCCCAAGTACGAGCAGTACTTC.

V usage is TRBV12-3 or TRBV12-4 and J usage is TRBJ1-1; the D gene is possibly TRBD1 (6 bases). Trimming pared 10 bases from V and 10 bases from J, leaving 16 bases between. This CDR3 has 11 residues. CDR3 nucleotide sequence: TGTGCCACCCCGGGGGGGCGAGGAGCTTTCTTT. Translating gives CATPGGRGAFF.

The chain employs TRBV4-2 and TRBJ2-6; D gene unclear. Germline-derived CDR1 and CDR2 are LGHNA and YNFKEQ. The CDR3 runs 16 residues. V was cut by 0 bases and J by 0 bases, with 6 bases left in between. This CDR3 reads CASSQDSRSGANVLTF. CDR3 nucleotide sequence: TGTGCCAGCAGCCAAGATTCTCGCTCTGGGGCCAACGTCCTGACTTTC.

The chain recombines TRBV11-3 with TRBJ2-6; 7 positions match TRBD2. V shed 0 bases, J shed 0 bases, and the junction held 11 bases outside the gene matches. This CDR3 is built from 20 residues. CDR1 and CDR2 from the germline V gene are SGHNT and YENEEA. Written as DNA, the CDR3 is TGTGCCAGCAGCTTAGACCGTTGGGGGGGTACTGGCTCTGGGGCCAACGTCCTGACTTTC. Translated, it gives CASSLDRWGGTGSGANVLTF.

The chain links TRBV28 to TRBJ2-1, with unresolved D. CDR3 length: 17 residues. V gave up 4 bases and J gave up 1 base, with 17 bases separating them. Per the germline V gene, CDR1 is MDHEN and CDR2 is SYDVKM. Here the CDR3 DNA reads TGTGCCAGCAGTTCCCTCGAGTTCCCGCGTTCCTACAATGAGCAGTTCTTC. Its translation is CASSSLEFPRSYNEQFF.

The chain uses TRBV2 and TRBJ2-6; D is ambiguous. This CDR3 is built from 15 residues. Germline V gene sequence: CDR1 SNHLY, CDR2 FYNNEI. The germline V and J ends were trimmed by 3 bases and 3 bases, with 9 bases remaining between them. CDR3 DNA: TGTGCCAGCAGTGAGTTTAGCCGTGGGGCCAACGTCCTGACTTTC. This translates into CASSEFSRGANVLTF.

This sequence joins TRBV4-3 and TRBJ2-2; no firm D call. Germline V lookup: CDR1 LGHNA, CDR2 YSLEER. This CDR3 is built from 16 residues. Trimming left V 0 bases short and J 5 bases short, with 13 bases between. The CDR3 DNA reads as TGCGCCAGCAGCCAAGATAACAGTGCTGAGACCGGGGAGCTGTTTTTT. This codes for CASSQDNSAETGELFF.

Only one count was recorded for this clone. V usage is TRBV18 and J usage is TRBJ1-4; 8 bases align to TRBD1. Unmatched junction bases numbered 7, after V lost 3 bases and J lost 7 bases. The germline CDR1 and CDR2 sequences are KGHSH and LQKENI. CDR3 size: 15 residues. The CDR3 DNA sequence: TGTGCCAGCTCACCGGCAGGGGGCGGCGGTGAAAAACTGTTTTTT. It yields the protein CASSPAGGGGEKLFF.

The rearrangement links TRBV5-6 to TRBJ1-5; no clear D. The CDR3 extends over 13 amino acids. Germline V lookup: CDR1 SGHDT, CDR2 YYEEEE. V shed 1 base and J shed 6 bases, with 8 bases lying between them. The CDR3 DNA follows: TGTGCCAGCAGCTTGCGCGCCGGTCAGCCCCAGCATTTT. It codes for CASSLRAGQPQHF.